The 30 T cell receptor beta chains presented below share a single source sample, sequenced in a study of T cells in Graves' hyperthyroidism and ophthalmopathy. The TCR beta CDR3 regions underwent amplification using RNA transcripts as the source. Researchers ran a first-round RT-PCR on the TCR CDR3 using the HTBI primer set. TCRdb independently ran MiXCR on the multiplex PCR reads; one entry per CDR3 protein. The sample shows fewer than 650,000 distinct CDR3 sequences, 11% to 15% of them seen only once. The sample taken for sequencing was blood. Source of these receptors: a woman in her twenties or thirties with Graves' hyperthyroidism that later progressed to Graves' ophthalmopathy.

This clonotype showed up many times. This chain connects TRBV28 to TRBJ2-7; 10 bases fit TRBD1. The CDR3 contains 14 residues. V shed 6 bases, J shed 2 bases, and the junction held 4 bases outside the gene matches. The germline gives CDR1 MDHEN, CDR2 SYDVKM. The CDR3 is CASSDRGLTYEQYF. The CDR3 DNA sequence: TGTGCCAGCAGCGACAGGGGGCTGACCTACGAGCAGTACTTC.

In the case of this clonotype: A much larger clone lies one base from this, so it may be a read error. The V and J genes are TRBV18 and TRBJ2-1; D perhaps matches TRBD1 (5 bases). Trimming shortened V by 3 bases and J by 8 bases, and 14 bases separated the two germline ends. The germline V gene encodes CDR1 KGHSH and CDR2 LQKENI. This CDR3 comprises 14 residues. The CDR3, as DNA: TGTGCCAGCTCACCGTTCGAAGGGGTGGATGAGCAGTTCTTC. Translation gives CASSPFEGVDEQFF.

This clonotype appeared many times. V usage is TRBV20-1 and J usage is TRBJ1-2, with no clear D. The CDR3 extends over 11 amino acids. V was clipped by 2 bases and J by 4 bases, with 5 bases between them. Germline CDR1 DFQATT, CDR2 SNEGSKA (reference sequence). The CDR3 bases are TGCAGTGCTAGAACTTCCTATGGCTACACCTTC. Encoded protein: CSARTSYGYTF.

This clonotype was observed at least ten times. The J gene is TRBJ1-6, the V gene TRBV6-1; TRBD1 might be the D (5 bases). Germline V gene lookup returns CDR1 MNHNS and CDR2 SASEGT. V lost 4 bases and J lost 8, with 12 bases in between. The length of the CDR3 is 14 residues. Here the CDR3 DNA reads TGTGCCAGCAGTGCCCAGGGTTTAGATTCACCCCTCCACTTT. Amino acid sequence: CASSAQGLDSPLHF.

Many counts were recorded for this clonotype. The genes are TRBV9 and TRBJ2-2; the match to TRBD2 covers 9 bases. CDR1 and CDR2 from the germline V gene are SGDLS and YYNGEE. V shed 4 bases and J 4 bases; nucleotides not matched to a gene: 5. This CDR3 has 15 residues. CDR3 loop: CASSPRTSATGELFF. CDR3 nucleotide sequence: TGTGCCAGCAGCCCCAGGACTAGCGCCACCGGGGAGCTGTTTTTT.

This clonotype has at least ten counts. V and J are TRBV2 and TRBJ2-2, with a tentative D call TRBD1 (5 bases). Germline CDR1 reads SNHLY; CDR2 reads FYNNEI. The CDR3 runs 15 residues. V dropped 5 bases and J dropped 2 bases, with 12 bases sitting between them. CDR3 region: CASSPETVNTGELFF. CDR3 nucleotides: TGTGCCAGCAGTCCGGAGACAGTTAACACCGGGGAGCTGTTTTTT.

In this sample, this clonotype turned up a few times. In nucleotides, the CDR3 is TGTGCCAGCAGACCACACCTGAGTGGCGGAGAGACCCAGTACTTC. It yields the protein CASRPHLSGGETQYF. This chain joins TRBV28 and TRBJ2-5; D remains ambiguous. V shed 6 bases and J shed 4 bases, with 18 bases lying between them. Germline V CDR1 and CDR2: MDHEN, SYDVKM. This CDR3 comprises 15 residues.

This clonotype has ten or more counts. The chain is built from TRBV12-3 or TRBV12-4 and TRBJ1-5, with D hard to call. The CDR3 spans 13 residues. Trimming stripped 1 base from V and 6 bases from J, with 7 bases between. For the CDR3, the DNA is TGTGCCAGCAGTTTAGGACCAACTCAGCCCCAGCATTTT. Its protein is CASSLGPTQPQHF.

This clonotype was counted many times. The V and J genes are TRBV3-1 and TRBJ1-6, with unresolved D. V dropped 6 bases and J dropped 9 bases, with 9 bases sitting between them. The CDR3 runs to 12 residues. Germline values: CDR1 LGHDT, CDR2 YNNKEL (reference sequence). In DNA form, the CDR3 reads TGTGCCAGCAGTGGAGGGTTTTCACCCCTCCACTTT. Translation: CASSGGFSPLHF.

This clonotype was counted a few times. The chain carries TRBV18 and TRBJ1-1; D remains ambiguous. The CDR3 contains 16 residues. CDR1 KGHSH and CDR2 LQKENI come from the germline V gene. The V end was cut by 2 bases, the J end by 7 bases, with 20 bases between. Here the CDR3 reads CASSPRSSGTKVEAFF. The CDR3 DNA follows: TGTGCCAGCTCACCAAGGTCATCGGGTACTAAGGTTGAAGCTTTCTTT.

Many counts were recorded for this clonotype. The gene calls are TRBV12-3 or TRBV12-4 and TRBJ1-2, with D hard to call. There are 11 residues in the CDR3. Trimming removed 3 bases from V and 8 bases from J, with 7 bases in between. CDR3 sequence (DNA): TGTGCCAGCAGTTTGAGGTTCGGCTACACCTTC. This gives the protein CASSLRFGYTF.

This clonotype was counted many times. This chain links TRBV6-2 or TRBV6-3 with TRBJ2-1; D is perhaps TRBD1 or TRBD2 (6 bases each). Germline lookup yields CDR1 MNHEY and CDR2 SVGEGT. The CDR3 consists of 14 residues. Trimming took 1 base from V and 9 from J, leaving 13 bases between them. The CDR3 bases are TGTGCCAGCAGTTACTTGGCGAGGGGGGTTGAGCAGTTCTTC. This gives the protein CASSYLARGVEQFF.

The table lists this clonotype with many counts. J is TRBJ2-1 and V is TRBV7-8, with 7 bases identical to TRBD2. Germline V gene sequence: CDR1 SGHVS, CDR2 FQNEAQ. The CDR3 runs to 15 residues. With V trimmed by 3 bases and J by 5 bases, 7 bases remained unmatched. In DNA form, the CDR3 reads TGTGCCAGCAGCTTCCTGGCGGGAGCGGACAATGAGCAGTTCTTC. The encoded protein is CASSFLAGADNEQFF.

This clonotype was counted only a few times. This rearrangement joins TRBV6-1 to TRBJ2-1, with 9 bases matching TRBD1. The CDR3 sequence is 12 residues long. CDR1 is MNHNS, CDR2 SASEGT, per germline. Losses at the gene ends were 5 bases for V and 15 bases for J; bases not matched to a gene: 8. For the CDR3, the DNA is TGTGCCAGCAGTACAGGGGGCCGTAGGTCGTTCTTC. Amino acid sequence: CASSTGGRRSFF.

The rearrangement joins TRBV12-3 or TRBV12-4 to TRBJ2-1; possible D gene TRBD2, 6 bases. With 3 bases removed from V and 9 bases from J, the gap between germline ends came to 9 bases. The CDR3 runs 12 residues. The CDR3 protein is CASSLRRGEQFF. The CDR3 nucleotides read TGTGCCAGCAGTTTGCGGAGGGGTGAGCAGTTCTTC.

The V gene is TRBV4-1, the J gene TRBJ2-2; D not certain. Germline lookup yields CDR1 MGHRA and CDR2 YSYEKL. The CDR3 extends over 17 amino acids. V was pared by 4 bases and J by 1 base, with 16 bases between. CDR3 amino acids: CASSRRRLPGNTGELFF. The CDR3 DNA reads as TGCGCCAGCAGCCGTCGTAGGCTCCCCGGGAACACCGGGGAGCTGTTTTTT.

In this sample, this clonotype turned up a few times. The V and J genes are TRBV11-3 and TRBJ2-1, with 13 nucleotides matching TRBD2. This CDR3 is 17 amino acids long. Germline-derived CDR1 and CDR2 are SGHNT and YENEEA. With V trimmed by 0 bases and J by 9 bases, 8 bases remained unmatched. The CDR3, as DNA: TGTGCCAGCAGCTTAGATCTGGGACTAGCGGGATTGGGTGAGCAGTTCTTC. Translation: CASSLDLGLAGLGEQFF.

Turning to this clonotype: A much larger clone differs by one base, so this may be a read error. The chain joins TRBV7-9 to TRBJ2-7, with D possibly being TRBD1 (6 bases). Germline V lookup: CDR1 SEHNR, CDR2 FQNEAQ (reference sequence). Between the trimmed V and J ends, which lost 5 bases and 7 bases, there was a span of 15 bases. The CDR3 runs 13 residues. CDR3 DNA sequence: TGTGCCAGCAGCCCAGGGGTAGGGGATGAGCAGTACTTC. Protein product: CASSPGVGDEQYF.

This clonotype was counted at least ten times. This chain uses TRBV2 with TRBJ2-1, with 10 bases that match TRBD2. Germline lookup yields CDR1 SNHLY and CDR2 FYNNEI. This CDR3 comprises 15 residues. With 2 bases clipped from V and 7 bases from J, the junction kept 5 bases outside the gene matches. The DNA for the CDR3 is TGTGCCAGCAGTGAACGGATAGCGGGAGGTAATGAGCAGTTCTTC. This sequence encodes CASSERIAGGNEQFF.

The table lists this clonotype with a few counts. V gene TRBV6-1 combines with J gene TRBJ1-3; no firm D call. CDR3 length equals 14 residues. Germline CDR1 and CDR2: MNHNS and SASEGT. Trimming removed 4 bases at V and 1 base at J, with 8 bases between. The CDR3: CASSGPVSGNTIYF. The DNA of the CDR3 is TGTGCCAGCAGTGGCCCCGTATCTGGAAACACCATATATTTT.

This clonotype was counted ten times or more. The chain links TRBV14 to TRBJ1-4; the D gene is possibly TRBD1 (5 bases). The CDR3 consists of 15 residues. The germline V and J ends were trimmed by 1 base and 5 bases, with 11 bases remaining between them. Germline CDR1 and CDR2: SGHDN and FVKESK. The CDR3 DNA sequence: TGTGCCAGCAGCCAAGTAGACAGACTGAATGAAAAACTGTTTTTT. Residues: CASSQVDRLNEKLFF.

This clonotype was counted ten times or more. CDR3 sequence: CASSIGPLAGAYNEQFF. In nucleotides, the CDR3 is TGTGCCAGTAGTATAGGGCCTCTAGCGGGAGCGTACAATGAGCAGTTCTTC. V gene TRBV19 combines with J gene TRBJ2-1, with 10 bases matching TRBD2. V lost 1 base, J lost 4 bases, and 7 bases stayed unmatched. This CDR3 is built from 17 residues. Germline values: CDR1 LNHDA, CDR2 SQIVND (reference sequence).

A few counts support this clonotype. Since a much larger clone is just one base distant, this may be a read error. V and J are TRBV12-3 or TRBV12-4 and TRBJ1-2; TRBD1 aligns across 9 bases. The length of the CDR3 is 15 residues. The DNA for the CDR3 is TGTGCCGGCAGTTTATCTAGGACAGGGGACTATGGCTACACCTTC. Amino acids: CAGSLSRTGDYGYTF.

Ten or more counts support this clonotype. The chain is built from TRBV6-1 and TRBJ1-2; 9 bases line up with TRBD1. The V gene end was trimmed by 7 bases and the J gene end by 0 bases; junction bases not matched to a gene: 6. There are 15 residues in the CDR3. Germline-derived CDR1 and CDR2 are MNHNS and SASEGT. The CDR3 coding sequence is TGTGCCAGCATGGACAGGGGATCCTCTAACTATGGCTACACCTTC. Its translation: CASMDRGSSNYGYTF.

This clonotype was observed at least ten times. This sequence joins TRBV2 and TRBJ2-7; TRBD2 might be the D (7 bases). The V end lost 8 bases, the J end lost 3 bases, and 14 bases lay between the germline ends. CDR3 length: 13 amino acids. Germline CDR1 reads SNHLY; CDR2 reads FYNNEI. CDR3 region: CASRAGHNYEQYF. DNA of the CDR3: TGTGCCAGCCGAGCGGGACACAACTACGAGCAGTACTTC.

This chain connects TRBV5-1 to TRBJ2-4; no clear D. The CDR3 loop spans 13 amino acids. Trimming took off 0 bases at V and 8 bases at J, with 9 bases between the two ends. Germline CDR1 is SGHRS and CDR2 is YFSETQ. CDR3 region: CASSLEGGDIQYF. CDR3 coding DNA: TGCGCCAGCAGCTTGGAGGGTGGGGACATTCAGTACTTC.

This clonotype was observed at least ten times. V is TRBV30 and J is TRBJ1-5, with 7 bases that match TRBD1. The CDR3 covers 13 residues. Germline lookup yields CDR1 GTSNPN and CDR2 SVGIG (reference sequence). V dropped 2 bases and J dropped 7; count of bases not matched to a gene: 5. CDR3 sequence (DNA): TGTGCCTGGAGTAGTCAGGGGGAGCAGCCCCAGCATTTT. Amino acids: CAWSSQGEQPQHF. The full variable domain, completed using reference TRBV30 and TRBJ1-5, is SQTIHQWPATLVQPVGSPLSLECTVEGTSNPNLYWYRQAAGRGLQLLFYSVGIGQISSEVPQNLSASRPQDRQFILSSKKLLLSDSGFYLCAWSSQGEQPQHFGDGTRLSIL.

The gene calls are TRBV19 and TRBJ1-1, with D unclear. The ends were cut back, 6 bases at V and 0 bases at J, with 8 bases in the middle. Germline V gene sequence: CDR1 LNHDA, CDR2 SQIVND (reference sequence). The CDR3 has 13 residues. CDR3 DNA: TGTGCCAGTAGATGGCAGATGAACACTGAAGCTTTCTTT. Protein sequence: CASRWQMNTEAFF. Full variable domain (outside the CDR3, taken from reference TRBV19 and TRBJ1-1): DGGITQSPKYLFRKEGQNVTLSCEQNLNHDAMYWYRQDPGQGLRLIYYSQIVNDFQKGDIAEGYSVSREKKESFPLTVTSAQKNPTAFYLCASRWQMNTEAFFGQGTRLTVV.

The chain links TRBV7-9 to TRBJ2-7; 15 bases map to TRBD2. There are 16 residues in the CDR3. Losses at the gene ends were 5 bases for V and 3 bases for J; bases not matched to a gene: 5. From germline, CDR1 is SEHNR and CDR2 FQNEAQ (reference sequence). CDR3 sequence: CASSPVGLAGGYEQYF. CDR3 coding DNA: TGTGCCAGCAGCCCAGTGGGACTAGCGGGAGGCTACGAGCAGTACTTC.

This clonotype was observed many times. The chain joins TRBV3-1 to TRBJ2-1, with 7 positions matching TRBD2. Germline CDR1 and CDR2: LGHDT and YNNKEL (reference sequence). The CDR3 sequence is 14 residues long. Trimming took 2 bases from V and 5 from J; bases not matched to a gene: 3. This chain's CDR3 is CASSQSGTDNEQFF. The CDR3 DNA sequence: TGTGCCAGCAGCCAAAGCGGGACGGACAATGAGCAGTTCTTC.